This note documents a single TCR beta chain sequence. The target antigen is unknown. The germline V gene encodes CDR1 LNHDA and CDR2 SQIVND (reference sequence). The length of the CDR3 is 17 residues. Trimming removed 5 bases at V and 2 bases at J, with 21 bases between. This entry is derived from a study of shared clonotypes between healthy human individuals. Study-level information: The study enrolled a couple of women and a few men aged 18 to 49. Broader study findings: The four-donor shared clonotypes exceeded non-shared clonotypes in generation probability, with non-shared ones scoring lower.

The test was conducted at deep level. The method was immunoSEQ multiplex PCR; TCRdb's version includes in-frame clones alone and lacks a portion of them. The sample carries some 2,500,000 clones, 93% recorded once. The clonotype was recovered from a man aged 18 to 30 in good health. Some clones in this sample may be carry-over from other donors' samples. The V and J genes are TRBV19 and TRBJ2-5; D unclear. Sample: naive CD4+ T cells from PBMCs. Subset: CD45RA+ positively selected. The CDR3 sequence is CASSPHPQVLGQETQYF. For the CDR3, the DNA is TGTGCCAGTAGTCCCCATCCCCAAGTTTTGGGGCAAGAGACCCAGTACTTC.